Below are 19 T cell receptor beta chains sequenced from a single sample in a study of spatial heterogeneity in lung cancer. TCRdb itself ran the 5' RACE reads through MiXCR, one entry per CDR3 protein. The table shows 40,000 to 45,000 distinct CDR3 sequences, with roughly 13% occurring only once. Specified time point: sample taken at primary tumor resection. Unsorted samples of tumor, nontumor lung or frozen PBMC had their whole RNA sequenced. Specimen: PBMCs, collected at surgery. The receptors come from a male donor with early-stage non-small cell lung cancer.

This rearrangement joins TRBV19 to TRBJ2-1; 10 bases line up with TRBD2. In germline, CDR1 is LNHDA, CDR2 SQIVND (reference sequence). The CDR3 is made up of 16 amino acids. J gave up 7 bases and V 5 bases, and 11 bases lay outside the gene matches. The CDR3 loop reads CASSPQLAGPLNEQFF. The CDR3 region has the DNA TGTGCCAGTAGTCCCCAACTAGCGGGGCCTTTAAATGAGCAGTTCTTC. The full variable domain, with the rest looked up from reference TRBV19 and TRBJ2-1, is DGGITQSPKYLFRKEGQNVTLSCEQNLNHDAMYWYRQDPGQGLRLIYYSQIVNDFQKGDIAEGYSVSREKKESFPLTVTSAQKNPTAFYLCASSPQLAGPLNEQFFGPGTRLTVL.

A few counts support this clonotype. The chain recombines TRBV10-3 with TRBJ1-6, with 8 bases aligning to TRBD1. The germline gives CDR1 ENHRY, CDR2 SYGVKD. The V segment lost 2 bases and the J segment 4 bases; nucleotides outside the gene matches: 1. The CDR3 totals 15 residues. The CDR3 here is CAISEGQGYNSPLHF. CDR3 DNA sequence: TGTGCCATCAGTGAGGGACAGGGATATAATTCACCCCTCCACTTT.

This clonotype came up a few times. The chain employs TRBV2 and TRBJ1-2; a possible D gene is TRBD1 (5 bases). Trimming removed 7 bases at V and 4 bases at J, with 19 bases between. CDR3 size: 15 residues. From germline, CDR1 is SNHLY and CDR2 FYNNEI. The DNA of the CDR3 is TGTGCCAGCAATAGAGCTATTGGGGGAAGCTATGGCTACACCTTC. It specifies CASNRAIGGSYGYTF.

The rearrangement joins TRBV20-1 to TRBJ2-1, with 9 bases aligning to TRBD1. Germline V gene sequence: CDR1 DFQATT, CDR2 SNEGSKA (reference sequence). This CDR3 has 14 amino acids. Trimming took 3 bases from V and 6 from J; bases not matched to a gene: 6. CDR3 DNA sequence: TGCAGTGCTAGCGGACAGGGGTATAGCAATGAGCAGTTCTTC. Encoded protein: CSASGQGYSNEQFF.

This clonotype was detected many times. The V gene is TRBV7-6, the J gene TRBJ2-1; D might be TRBD2 (5 bases). Germline lookup yields CDR1 SGHVS and CDR2 FNYEAQ. CDR3 size: 17 residues. Trimming pared 4 bases from V and 3 bases from J, leaving 19 bases between. The CDR3 DNA follows: TGTGCCAGCAGCTCCCTAGGAGGCGCAGGAAGCTACAATGAGCAGTTCTTC. This codes for CASSSLGGAGSYNEQFF. Using reference TRBV7-6 and TRBJ2-1 for the parts outside the CDR3, the full variable domain is GAGVSQSPRYKVTKRGQDVALRCDPISGHVSLYWYRQALGQGPEFLTYFNYEAQQDKSGLPNDRFSAERPEGSISTLTIQRTEQRDSAMYRCASSSLGGAGSYNEQFFGPGTRLTVL.

Comment on this clonotype: Its ends do not fully match the called genes, so a read error is possible. CDR3 amino acids: CASSPSMSGGQEIQYF. The CDR3 bases are TGTGCCAGCAGTCCGAGCATGAGCGGGGGGCAAGAGATCCAGTACTTC. The gene calls are TRBV12-3 or TRBV12-4 and TRBJ2-5; 9 bases are a match to TRBD2. The CDR3 consists of 16 residues.

This clonotype came up a few times. In DNA form, the CDR3 reads TGCGCCAGCAGTGCTACCCGGGACTGGAATTCACCCCTCCACTTT. Amino acids: CASSATRDWNSPLHF. The chain joins TRBV10-2 to TRBJ1-6, with TRBD1 as a possible D gene (5 bases). The germline V and J ends were trimmed by 4 bases and 7 bases, with 14 bases remaining between them. CDR3 length equals 15 residues. Germline-derived CDR1 and CDR2 are WSHSY and SAAADI.

The V and J genes are TRBV3-1 and TRBJ2-2, with no clear D. Deletions cut 2 bases from V and 2 bases from J, with 3 bases between. From germline, CDR1 is LGHDT and CDR2 YNNKEL (reference sequence). The length of the CDR3 is 13 residues. CDR3: CASSQYNTGELFF. CDR3 bases: TGTGCCAGCAGCCAATACAACACCGGGGAGCTGTTTTTT.

This clonotype was counted a few times. J is TRBJ2-7 and V is TRBV7-9, with 7 bases identical to TRBD1. Germline V gene data show CDR1 as SEHNR and CDR2 as FQNEAQ (reference sequence). V trimming: 2 bases; J trimming: 4 bases; junction bases outside the gene matches: 11. The CDR3 is 16 residues long. The DNA for the CDR3 is TGTGCCAGCAGCTTACCGGGGACAGATCTTCTGTACGAGCAGTACTTC. Translating gives CASSLPGTDLLYEQYF.

The genes are TRBV6-1 and TRBJ1-5, with D unclear. This CDR3 spans 16 amino acids. Trimming stripped 9 bases from V and 2 bases from J, with 20 bases between. The germline gives CDR1 MNHNS, CDR2 SASEGT. This chain's CDR3 is CASCPLPRSGNQPQHF. In DNA, the CDR3 is TGTGCCAGTTGCCCTCTTCCCAGGTCGGGCAATCAGCCCCAGCATTTT.

This clonotype came up many times. The chain recombines TRBV14 with TRBJ2-1; maybe TRBD1 (5 bases). Trimming removed 4 bases at V and 8 bases at J, with 15 bases between. CDR1 is SGHDN, CDR2 FVKESK, per germline. This CDR3 spans 14 amino acids. CDR3 in DNA: TGTGCCAGCAGCCTCCGACAGCTAAGGGATGAGCAGTTCTTC. As protein: CASSLRQLRDEQFF.

This clonotype turned up a few times. The chain joins TRBV29-1 to TRBJ2-3, with 9 bases matching TRBD2. This CDR3 comprises 14 residues. Germline V gene lookup returns CDR1 SQVTM and CDR2 ANQGSEA. Losses at the gene ends were 3 bases for V and 4 bases for J; bases not matched to a gene: 5. CDR3 nucleotide sequence: TGCAGCGTTGACGTTAGCGGGAGCCCAGATACGCAGTATTTT. Translating gives CSVDVSGSPDTQYF.

This clonotype appeared many times. The chain uses TRBV29-1 and TRBJ1-2; D gene uncertain. Germline V lookup: CDR1 SQVTM, CDR2 ANQGSEA. There are 13 residues in the CDR3. V was clipped by 3 bases and J by 2 bases, with 10 bases between them. CDR3 loop: CSVDGRMNYGYTF. DNA of the CDR3: TGCAGCGTTGACGGGCGCATGAACTATGGCTACACCTTC.

This clonotype has a count of ten or more. The DNA for the CDR3 is TGTGCCAGCAGCTTTGGGCCTCCCGGGGGACTTCCAGGGACCCAGTACTTC. This codes for CASSFGPPGGLPGTQYF. The rearrangement uses TRBV7-2 and TRBJ2-5; D possibly corresponds to TRBD2 (6 bases). The V and J ends lost 3 bases and 7 bases respectively, with 24 bases between them. CDR3 size: 17 residues. The germline CDR1 and CDR2 sequences are SGHTA and FQGNSA. Using reference TRBV7-2 and TRBJ2-5 for the parts outside the CDR3, the full variable domain is GAGVSQSPSNKVTEKGKDVELRCDPISGHTALYWYRQSLGQGLEFLIYFQGNSAPDKSGLPSDRFSAERTGGSVSTLTIQRTQQEDSAVYLCASSFGPPGGLPGTQYFGPGTRLLVL.

The chain combines TRBV9 with TRBJ2-7; possible D gene TRBD2, 6 bases. CDR1 and CDR2 from the germline V gene are SGDLS and YYNGEE. This CDR3 is built from 14 residues. The V and J ends lost 4 bases and 7 bases respectively, with 18 bases between them. The CDR3 loop reads CASSPRAGRGEQYF. Here the CDR3 DNA reads TGTGCCAGCAGCCCTAGAGCCGGGAGAGGTGAGCAGTACTTC.

As to this clonotype: The junction and the germline gene differ at one end; a read error may be behind it. This chain uses TRBV10-3 with TRBJ1-5; D possibly corresponds to TRBD1 (6 bases). The CDR3 covers 15 residues. Germline lookup yields CDR1 ENHRY and CDR2 SYGVKD. The CDR3 protein is CAISEGGESNQPQQF. The CDR3 DNA is TGTGCCATCAGCGAAGGGGGTGAGAGCAATCAGCCCCAGCAATTT.

This clonotype was seen ten or more times. The chain is built from TRBV12-3 or TRBV12-4 and TRBJ1-6; tentative D call: TRBD1 (6 bases). The CDR3 has 14 residues. Trimming took 4 bases from V and 8 from J, leaving 12 bases between them. For the CDR3, the DNA is TGTGCCAGCAGTTCCGGGACACCCCATTCACCCCTCCACTTT. Translation: CASSSGTPHSPLHF.

Many counts were recorded for this clonotype. V and J are TRBV4-1 and TRBJ2-1; a weak D match, TRBD2 (5 bases). V shed 8 bases and J shed 5 bases, with 16 bases lying between them. This CDR3 is built from 14 residues. CDR1 and CDR2 from the germline V gene are MGHRA and YSYEKL. The CDR3 DNA reads TGCGCCAGCCGGGTGGGGAGCGCGGACAATGAGCAGTTCTTC. It is translated as CASRVGSADNEQFF.

There are a few counts of this clonotype. The rearrangement joins TRBV7-2 to TRBJ2-3; D may be TRBD2 (6 bases). V lost 3 bases to trimming and J lost 4 bases, with 14 bases between them. There are 15 residues in the CDR3. Germline V lookup: CDR1 SGHTA, CDR2 FQGNSA. CDR3 in DNA: TGTGCCAGCAGCTTGGGTTCGGGGGATGCAGATACGCAGTATTTT. It specifies CASSLGSGDADTQYF.